This T cell receptor beta chain was recorded in a study of shared clonotypes between healthy human individuals. The CDR3 covers 14 residues. Germline CDR1 is SGHAT and CDR2 is FQNNGV. The ends were cut back, 2 bases at V and 0 bases at J, with 7 bases in the middle. Some clones are missing from TCRdb's copy, which holds only in-frame ones; the method was immunoSEQ multiplex PCR. The data show 2 million to 2.5 million clones, around 92% seen once. The TCR sequence derives from a man aged 18 to 29 in good health. Some clones in this sample may be carry-over from other donors' samples. Source material: naive CD4+ T cells from PBMCs. The subset denotes: CD45RA+ positively selected. The gene calls are TRBV11-2 and TRBJ1-2; D remains ambiguous. CDR3 loop: CASSLWRPNYGYTF. DNA of the CDR3: TGTGCCAGCAGCTTATGGAGACCTAACTATGGCTACACCTTC. The full variable domain, rest sourced from reference TRBV11-2 and TRBJ1-2, is EAGVAQSPRYKIIEKRQSVAFWCNPISGHATLYWYQQILGQGPKLLIQFQNNGVVDDSQLPKDRFSAERLKGVDSTLKIQPAKLEDSAVYLCASSLWRPNYGYTFGSGTRLTVV.